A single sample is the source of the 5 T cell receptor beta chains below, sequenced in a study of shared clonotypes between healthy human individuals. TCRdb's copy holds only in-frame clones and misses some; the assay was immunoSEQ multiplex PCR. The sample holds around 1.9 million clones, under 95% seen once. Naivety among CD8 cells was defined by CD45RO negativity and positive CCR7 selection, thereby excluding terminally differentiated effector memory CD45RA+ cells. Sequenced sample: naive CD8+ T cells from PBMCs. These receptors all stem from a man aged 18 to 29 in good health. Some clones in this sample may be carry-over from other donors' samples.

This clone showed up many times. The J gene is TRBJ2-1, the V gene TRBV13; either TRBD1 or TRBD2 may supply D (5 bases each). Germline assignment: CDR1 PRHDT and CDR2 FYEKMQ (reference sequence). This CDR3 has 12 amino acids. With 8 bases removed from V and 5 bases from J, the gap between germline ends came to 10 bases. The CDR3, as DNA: TGTGCCAGCCCCGGGGCGCACAATGAGCAGTTCTTC. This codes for CASPGAHNEQFF.

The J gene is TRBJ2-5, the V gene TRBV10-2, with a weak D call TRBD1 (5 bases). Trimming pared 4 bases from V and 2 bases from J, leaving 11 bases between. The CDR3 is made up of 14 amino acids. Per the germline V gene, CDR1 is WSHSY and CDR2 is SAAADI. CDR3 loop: CASSGAGSQETQYF. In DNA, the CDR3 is TGCGCCAGCAGTGGGGCAGGGTCACAAGAGACCCAGTACTTC.

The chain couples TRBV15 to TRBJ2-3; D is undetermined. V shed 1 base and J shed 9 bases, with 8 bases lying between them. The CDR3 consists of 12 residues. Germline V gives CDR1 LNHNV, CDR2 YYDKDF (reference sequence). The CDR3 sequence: CATSRGPSTQYF. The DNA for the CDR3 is TGTGCCACCAGCAGAGGTCCCTCCACGCAGTATTTT.

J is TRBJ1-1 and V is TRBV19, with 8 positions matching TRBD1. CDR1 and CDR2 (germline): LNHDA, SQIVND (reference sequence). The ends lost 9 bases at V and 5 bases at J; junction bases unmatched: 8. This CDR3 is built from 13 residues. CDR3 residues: CASKTGVRTEAFF. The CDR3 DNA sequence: TGTGCCAGCAAGACAGGGGTTAGGACTGAAGCTTTCTTT.

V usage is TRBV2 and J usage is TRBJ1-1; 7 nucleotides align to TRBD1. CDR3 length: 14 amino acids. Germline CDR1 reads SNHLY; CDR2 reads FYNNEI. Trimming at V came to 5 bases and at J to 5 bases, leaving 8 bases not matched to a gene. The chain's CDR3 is CASSLGEGATEAFF. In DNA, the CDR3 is TGTGCCAGCAGTCTCGGGGAGGGGGCAACTGAAGCTTTCTTT.